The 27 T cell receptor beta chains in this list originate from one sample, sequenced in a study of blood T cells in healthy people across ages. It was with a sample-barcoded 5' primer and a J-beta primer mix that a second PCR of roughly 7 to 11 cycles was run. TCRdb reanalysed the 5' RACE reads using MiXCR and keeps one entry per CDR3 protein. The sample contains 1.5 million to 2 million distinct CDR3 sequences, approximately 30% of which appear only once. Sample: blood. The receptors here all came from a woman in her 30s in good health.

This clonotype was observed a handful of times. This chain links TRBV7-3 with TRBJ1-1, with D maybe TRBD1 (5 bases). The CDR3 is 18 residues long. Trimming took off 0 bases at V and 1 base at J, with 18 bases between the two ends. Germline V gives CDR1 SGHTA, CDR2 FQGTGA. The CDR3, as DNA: TGTGCCAGCAGCTTAACGTACAGTGGGGGTCCCAAGAACACTGAAGCTTTCTTT. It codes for CASSLTYSGGPKNTEAFF.

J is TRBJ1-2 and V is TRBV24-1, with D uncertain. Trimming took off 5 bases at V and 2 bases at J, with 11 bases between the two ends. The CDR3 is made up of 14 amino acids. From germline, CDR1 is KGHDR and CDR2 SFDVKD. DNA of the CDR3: TGTGCCACCAGTGGCTCGACTGGCAACTATGGCTACACCTTC. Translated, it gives CATSGSTGNYGYTF.

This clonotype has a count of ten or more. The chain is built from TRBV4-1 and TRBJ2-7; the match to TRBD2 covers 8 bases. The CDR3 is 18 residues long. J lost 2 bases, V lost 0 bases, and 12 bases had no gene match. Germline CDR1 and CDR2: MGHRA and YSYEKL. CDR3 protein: CASSQDRSGGGRPYEQYF. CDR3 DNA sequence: TGCGCCAGCAGCCAAGATCGGAGCGGCGGGGGGAGACCCTACGAGCAGTACTTC.

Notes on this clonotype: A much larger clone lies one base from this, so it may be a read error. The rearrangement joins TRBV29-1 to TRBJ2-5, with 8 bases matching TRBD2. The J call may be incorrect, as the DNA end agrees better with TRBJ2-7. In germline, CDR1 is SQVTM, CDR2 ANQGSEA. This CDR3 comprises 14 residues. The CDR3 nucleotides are TGCAGCGTTGGAATCCCGGGAGGGTTCAACGAGCAGTACTTC. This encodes CSVGIPGGFNEQYF.

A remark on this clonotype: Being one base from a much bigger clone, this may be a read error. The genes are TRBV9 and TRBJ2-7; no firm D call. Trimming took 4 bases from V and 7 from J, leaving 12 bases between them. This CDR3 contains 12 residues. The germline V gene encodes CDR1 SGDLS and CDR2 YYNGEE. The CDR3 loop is CASSSEVNEQYF. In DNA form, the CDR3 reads TGTGCCAGCAGCTCTGAGGTAAATGAGCAGTACTTC.

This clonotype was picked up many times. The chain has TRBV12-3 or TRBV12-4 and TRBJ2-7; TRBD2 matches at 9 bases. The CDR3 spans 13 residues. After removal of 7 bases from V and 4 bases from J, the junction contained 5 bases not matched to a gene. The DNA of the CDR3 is TGTGCCAGCACCCACGCGGGAGGGTACGAGCAGTACTTC. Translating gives CASTHAGGYEQYF.

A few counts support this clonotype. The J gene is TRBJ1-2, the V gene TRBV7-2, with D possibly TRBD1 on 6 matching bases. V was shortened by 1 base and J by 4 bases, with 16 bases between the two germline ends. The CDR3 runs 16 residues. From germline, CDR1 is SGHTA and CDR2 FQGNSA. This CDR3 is CASSLGHIRGTYGYTF. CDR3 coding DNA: TGTGCCAGCAGCTTAGGGCATATCAGGGGCACCTATGGCTACACCTTC.

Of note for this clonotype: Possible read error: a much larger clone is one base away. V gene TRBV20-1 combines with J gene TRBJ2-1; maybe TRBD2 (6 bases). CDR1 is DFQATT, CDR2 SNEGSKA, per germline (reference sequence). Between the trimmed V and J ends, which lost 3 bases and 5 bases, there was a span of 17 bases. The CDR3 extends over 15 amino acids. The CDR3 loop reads CSARSSENPNNEQFF. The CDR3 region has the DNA TGCAGTGCTAGGTCTAGCGAGAACCCCAACAATGAGCAGTTCTTC.

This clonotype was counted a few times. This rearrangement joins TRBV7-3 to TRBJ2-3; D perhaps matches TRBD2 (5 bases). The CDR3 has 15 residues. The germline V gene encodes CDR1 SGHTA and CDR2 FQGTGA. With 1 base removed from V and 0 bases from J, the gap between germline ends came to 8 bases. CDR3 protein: CASSLMPGSTDTQYF. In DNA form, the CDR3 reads TGTGCCAGCAGCTTAATGCCGGGGAGCACAGATACGCAGTATTTT.

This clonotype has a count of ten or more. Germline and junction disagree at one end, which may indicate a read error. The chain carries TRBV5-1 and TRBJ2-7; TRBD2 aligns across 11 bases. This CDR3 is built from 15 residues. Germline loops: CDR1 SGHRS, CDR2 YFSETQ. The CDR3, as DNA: TGTGCCAGCAGCCGCCTAGCGGGGGGATCCTACGAGCAGTACTTC. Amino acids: CASSRLAGGSYEQYF.

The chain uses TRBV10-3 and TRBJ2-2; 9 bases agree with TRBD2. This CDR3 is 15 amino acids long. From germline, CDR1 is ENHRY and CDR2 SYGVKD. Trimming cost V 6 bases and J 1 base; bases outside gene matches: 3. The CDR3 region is CAIRGTSKNTGELFF. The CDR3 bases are TGTGCCATCAGGGGGACTAGCAAGAACACCGGGGAGCTGTTTTTT.

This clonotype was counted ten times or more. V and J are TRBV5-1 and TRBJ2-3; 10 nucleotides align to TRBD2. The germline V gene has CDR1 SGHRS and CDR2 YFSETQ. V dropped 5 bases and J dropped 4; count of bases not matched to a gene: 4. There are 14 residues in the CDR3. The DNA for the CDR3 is TGCGCCAGCAGACCAGCGGGAGGGTCAGATACGCAGTATTTT. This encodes CASRPAGGSDTQYF.

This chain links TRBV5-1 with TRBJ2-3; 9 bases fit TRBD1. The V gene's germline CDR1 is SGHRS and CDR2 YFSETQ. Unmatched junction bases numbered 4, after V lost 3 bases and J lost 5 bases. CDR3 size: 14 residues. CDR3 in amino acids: CASSWGDREDTQYF. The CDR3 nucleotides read TGCGCCAGCAGCTGGGGGGACAGGGAAGATACGCAGTATTTT.

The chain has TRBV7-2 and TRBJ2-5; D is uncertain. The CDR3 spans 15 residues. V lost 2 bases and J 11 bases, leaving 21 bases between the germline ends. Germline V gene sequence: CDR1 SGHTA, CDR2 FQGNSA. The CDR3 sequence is CASSLRGYSYNEQYF. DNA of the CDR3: TGTGCCAGCAGCTTACGTGGATACTCGTACAATGAGCAGTACTTC.

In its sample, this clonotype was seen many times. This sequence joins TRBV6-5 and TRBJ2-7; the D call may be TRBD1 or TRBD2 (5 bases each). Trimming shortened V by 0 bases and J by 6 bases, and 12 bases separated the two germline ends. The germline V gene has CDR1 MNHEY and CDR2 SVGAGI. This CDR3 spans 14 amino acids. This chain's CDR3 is CASSYSTGPREQYF. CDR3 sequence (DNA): TGTGCCAGCAGTTACTCGACGGGACCTCGCGAGCAGTACTTC.

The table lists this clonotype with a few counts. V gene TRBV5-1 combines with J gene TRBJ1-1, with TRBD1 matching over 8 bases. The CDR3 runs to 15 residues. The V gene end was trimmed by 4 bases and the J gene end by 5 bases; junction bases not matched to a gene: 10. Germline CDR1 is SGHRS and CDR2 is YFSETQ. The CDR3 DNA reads TGCGCCAGCAGCGCATCAGGGGGCGCGTCAACTGAAGCTTTCTTT. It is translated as CASSASGGASTEAFF.

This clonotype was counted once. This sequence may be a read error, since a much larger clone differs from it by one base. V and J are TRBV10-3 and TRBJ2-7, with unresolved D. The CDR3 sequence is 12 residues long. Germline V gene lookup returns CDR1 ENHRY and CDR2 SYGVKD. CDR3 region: CTISEVIYEQYF. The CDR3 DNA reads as TGTACCATCAGTGAGGTGATTTACGAGCAGTACTTC.

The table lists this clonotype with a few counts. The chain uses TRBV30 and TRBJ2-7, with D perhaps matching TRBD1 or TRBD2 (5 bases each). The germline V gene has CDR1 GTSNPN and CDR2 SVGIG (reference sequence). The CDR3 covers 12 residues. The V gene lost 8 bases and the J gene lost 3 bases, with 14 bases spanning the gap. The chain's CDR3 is CAHRGSFYEQYF. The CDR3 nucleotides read TGTGCCCATCGGGGCAGTTTCTACGAGCAGTACTTC.

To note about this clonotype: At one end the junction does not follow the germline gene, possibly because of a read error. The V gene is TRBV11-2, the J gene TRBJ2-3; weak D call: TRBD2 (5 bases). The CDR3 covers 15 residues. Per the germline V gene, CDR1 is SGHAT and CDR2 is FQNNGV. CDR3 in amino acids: CAGSSDRDYTDTQYF. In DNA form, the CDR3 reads TGTGCCGGCAGCTCGGATCGGGATTACACAGATACGCAGTATTTT.

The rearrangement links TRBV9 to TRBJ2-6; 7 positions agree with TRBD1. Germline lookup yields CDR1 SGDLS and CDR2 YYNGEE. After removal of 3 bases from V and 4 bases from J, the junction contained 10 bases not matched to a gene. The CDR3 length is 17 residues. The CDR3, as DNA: TGTGCCAGCAGCGCCCAGACAGGGATTACGGGGGCCAACGTCCTGACTTTC. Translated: CASSAQTGITGANVLTF.

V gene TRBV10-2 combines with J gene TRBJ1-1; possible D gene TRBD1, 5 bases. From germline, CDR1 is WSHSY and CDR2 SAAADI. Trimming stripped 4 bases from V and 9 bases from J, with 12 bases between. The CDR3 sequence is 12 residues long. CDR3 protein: CASSGASGKAFF. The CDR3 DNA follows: TGCGCCAGCAGTGGGGCGTCAGGGAAAGCTTTCTTT.

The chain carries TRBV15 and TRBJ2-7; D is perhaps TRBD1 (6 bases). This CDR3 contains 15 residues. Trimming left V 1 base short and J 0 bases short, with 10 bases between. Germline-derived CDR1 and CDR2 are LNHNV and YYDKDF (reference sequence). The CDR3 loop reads CATSRGGLGSYEQYF. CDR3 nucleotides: TGTGCCACCAGCAGAGGGGGGCTAGGCTCCTACGAGCAGTACTTC.

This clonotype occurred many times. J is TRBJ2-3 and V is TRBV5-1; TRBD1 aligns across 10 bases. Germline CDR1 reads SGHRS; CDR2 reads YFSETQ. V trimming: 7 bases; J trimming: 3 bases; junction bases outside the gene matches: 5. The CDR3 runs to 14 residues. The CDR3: CASGGQGGTDTQYF. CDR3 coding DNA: TGCGCCAGCGGAGGACAGGGGGGGACAGATACGCAGTATTTT.

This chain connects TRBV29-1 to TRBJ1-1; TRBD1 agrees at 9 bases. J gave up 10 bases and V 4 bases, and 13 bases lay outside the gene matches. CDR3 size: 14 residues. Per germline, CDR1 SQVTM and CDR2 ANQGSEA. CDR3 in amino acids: CSVADRDRVMSAFF. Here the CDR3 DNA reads TGCAGCGTTGCCGACCGGGACAGGGTTATGTCAGCTTTCTTT.

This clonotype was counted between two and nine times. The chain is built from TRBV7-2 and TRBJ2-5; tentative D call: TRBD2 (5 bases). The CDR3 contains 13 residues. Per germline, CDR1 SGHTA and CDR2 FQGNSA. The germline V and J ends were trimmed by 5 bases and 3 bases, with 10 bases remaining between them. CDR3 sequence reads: CASSNGLKETQYF. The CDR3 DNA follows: TGTGCCAGCAGCAATGGACTGAAAGAGACCCAGTACTTC.

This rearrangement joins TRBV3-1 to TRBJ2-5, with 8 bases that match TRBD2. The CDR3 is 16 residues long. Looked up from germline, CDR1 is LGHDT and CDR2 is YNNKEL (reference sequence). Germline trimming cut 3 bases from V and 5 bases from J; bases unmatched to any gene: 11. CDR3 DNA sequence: TGTGCCAGCAGCCAGGGCGGGGGGACTCATGGGGAGACCCAGTACTTC. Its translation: CASSQGGGTHGETQYF.

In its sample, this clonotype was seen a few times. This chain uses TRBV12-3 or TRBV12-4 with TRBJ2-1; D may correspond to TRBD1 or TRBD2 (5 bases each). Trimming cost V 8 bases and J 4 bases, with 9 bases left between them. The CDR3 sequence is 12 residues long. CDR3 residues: CASRDHYNEQFF. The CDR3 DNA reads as TGTGCCAGCCGGGACCATTACAATGAGCAGTTCTTC.